This T cell receptor beta chain is drawn from a study of blood T cell repertoires in COVID-19. Whole-study context: PBMCs, B-cell-depleted T cells, or T cells were the source of the cDNA or gDNA that made up the material.

Germline CDR1 is LNHDA and CDR2 is SQIVND (reference sequence). The CDR3 has 16 residues. The junction had 8 bases not matched to a gene; V was cut back by 10 bases and J by 4 bases. This clone was recorded a few times. In the source study's methods: Reference gene primer amplification gave nucleated cell count estimates. The assay was immunoSEQ multiplex PCR, and TCRdb's table has in-frame clones only and misses some. The D gene and trimming were derived from the DNA, and the V and J assignments and clone size from that table. This sample has over 100,000 clones, with roughly three quarters found just once.

Sequencing was done on a sample of peripheral blood. The source of this sequence is a woman older than 75 with acute or convalescent COVID-19. The V gene is TRBV19, the J gene TRBJ2-2; TRBD2 aligns across 14 bases. CDR3 nucleotides: TGTGCCACCGGGACTAGCGGGGGTGGAAGCACCGGGGAGCTGTTTTTT. Protein product: CATGTSGGGSTGELFF.